This TCR beta chain was profiled in a study of CD8+ T cells in alopecia areata. Overall study: The duration of tofacitinib was 6 to 18 months, with 6 months off drug afterward.

CDR1 and CDR2 from the germline V gene are GTSNPN and SVGIG (reference sequence). V was pared by 3 bases and J by 0 bases, with 11 bases between. This CDR3 spans 14 amino acids. As to this clone: The antigen remains unidentified.

Researchers gathered lesional scalp punch biopsies and peripheral blood from patients with alopecia areata. Extracted RNA was reverse transcribed into cDNA, the sequencing template. Sequencing used immunoSEQ multiplex PCR; TCRdb keeps in-frame clones, though not all of them. The repertoire consists of 250,000 or so clones, with 67% occurring once and the leading ten covering roughly 1.2%. General study findings and limits: For lesional scalp, especially alopecia totalis/universalis, clonality was higher than in normal scalp.

The TCR sequence derives from a human donor with alopecia areata. The chain joins TRBV30 to TRBJ1-2; D gene ambiguous. Sequences were derived from CD4+ T cells sorted from blood, sampled at week 0. As DNA, the CDR3 is TGTGCCTGGAGCGGTAGGACGGCTAACTATGGCTACACCTTC. Its translation is CAWSGRTANYGYTF.